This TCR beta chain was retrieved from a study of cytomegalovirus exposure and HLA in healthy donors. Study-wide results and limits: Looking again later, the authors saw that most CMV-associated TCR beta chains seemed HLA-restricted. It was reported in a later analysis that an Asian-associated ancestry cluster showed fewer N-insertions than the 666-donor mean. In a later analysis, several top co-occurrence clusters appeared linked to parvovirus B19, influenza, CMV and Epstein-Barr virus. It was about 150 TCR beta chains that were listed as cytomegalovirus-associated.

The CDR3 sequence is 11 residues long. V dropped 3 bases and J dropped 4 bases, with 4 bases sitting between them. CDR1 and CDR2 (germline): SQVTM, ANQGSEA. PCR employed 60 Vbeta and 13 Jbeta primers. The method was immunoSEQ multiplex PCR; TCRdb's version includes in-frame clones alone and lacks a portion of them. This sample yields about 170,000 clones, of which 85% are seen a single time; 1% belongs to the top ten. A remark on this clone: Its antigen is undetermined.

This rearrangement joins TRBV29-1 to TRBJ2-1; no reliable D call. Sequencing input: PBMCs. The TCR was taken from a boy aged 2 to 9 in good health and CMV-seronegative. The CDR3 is CSVDRYNEQFF. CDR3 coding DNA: TGCAGCGTTGACCGTTACAATGAGCAGTTCTTC.